This T cell receptor (beta chain) was observed in a study of T cell changes during pregnancy in multiple sclerosis (dated by TCRdb to between 2019 and 2020). For the study in its entirety: Changes in the T cell repertoire over the course of pregnancy were examined in this study in women with multiple sclerosis.

Library preparation used the immunoSEQ multiplex PCR assay. Entries here come from immuneACCESS through TCRdb and include only in-frame sequences with V and J called. Some clones fail to appear in such tables; in the studies checked, an unresolved V gene covers under half of the shortfall, and the cause of the remainder is unknown. The sample table holds 90,000 to 130,000 clones, of which around nine tenths were seen once. The ten most abundant clones make up 1.5% of the sample. To note about this clone: What this receptor recognizes is not known. Base qualities were left out, and no much larger clone turns up one base away.

The sequence came from a female donor with multiple sclerosis, enrolled in a pregnancy study. The sequencing used peripheral blood, collected in the third trimester of pregnancy.

The sequence in DNA is TGTGCCTGGAGCGGTGATGAGCAGTTCTTC. Translated, this gives CAWSGDEQFF. In this chain, TRBV30 is recombined with TRBJ2-1; the D gene assignment is ambiguous. The CDR3 runs 10 residues from the cysteine to the phenylalanine. Just the 30-base CDR3 DNA is kept, in frame starting at base 1. The germline V gene (reference sequence) yields GTSNPN for CDR1 and SVGIG for CDR2. V was cut back by 3 bases and J by 8 bases, leaving a gap of 5 bases between them.